Shown below are 32 T cell receptor beta chains from a single sample sequenced in a study of follicular helper T cells after annual influenza vaccination. Some clones are missing from TCRdb's copy, which holds only in-frame ones; the method was immunoSEQ multiplex PCR. Seen here are some 15,000 clones, 84% observed once, and the top ten hold about 0.27%. Time point noted: 2014-2015 season, pre-vaccination. The material was CXCR5- memory CD4+ T cells sorted from blood, obtained on the day of influenza vaccination. The receptors were sampled from an adult who received the influenza vaccine.

This chain joins TRBV2 and TRBJ2-3; D remains unclear. There are 15 residues in the CDR3. V lost 8 bases and J 4 bases, leaving 19 bases between the germline ends. Germline CDR1 is SNHLY and CDR2 is FYNNEI. DNA of the CDR3: TGTGCCAGCTCGGCCCGGTTCAGCCTGGCAGATACGCAGTATTTT. Translated, it gives CASSARFSLADTQYF.

The CDR3 reads CASSFEGAGELFF. CDR3 DNA: TGCGCCAGCAGCTTTGAGGGGGCCGGGGAGCTGTTTTTT. The chain carries TRBV5-1 and TRBJ2-2; a weak D match, TRBD1 (6 bases). CDR1 SGHRS and CDR2 YFSETQ come from the germline V gene. V gave up 2 bases and J gave up 6 bases, with 8 bases separating them. This CDR3 spans 13 amino acids. The whole variable domain, filled in from reference TRBV5-1 and TRBJ2-2, reads KAGVTQTPRYLIKTRGQQVTLSCSPISGHRSVSWYQQTPGQGLQFLFEYFSETQRNKGNFPGRFSGRQFSNSRSEMNVSTLELGDSALYLCASSFEGAGELFFGEGSRLTVL.

The chain joins TRBV21-1 to TRBJ1-1. TRBV21-1 corresponds to a pseudogene. The CDR3 has 16 amino acids. CDR3 nucleotide sequence: TGTGCCAGGAGACGTAGCGTGGTCACCCTGAACACTGAAGCTTTCTTT. This translates into CARRRSVVTLNTEAFF.

This clone came up a few times. The chain recombines TRBV28 with TRBJ2-7; D may match TRBD1 or TRBD2 (5 bases each). Germline-derived CDR1 and CDR2 are MDHEN and SYDVKM. The CDR3 spans 12 residues. Deletions cut 7 bases from V and 6 bases from J, with 13 bases between. As DNA, the CDR3 is TGTGCCAGCAATACCCCGGGGCTCGAGCAGTACTTC. Translated: CASNTPGLEQYF. The full variable domain, rest sourced from reference TRBV28 and TRBJ2-7, is DVKVTQSSRYLVKRTGEKVFLECVQDMDHENMFWYRQDPGLGLRLIYFSYDVKMKEKGDIPEGYSVSREKKERFSLILESASTNQTSMYLCASNTPGLEQYFGPGTRLTVT.

The chain has TRBV6-6 and TRBJ2-2; weak D call: TRBD1 (6 bases). The CDR3 is 14 residues long. CDR1 and CDR2 from the germline V gene are MNHNY and SVGAGI (reference sequence). V shed 6 bases and J shed 5 bases, with 13 bases lying between them. The CDR3 sequence: CASRHNRETGELFF. Here the CDR3 DNA reads TGTGCCAGCAGACATAACAGGGAGACCGGGGAGCTGTTTTTT.

The genes are TRBV2 and TRBJ2-3; 11 nucleotides line up with TRBD2. V lost 7 bases, J lost 0 bases, and 3 bases stayed unmatched. Germline V gene lookup returns CDR1 SNHLY and CDR2 FYNNEI. This CDR3 region has 15 residues. CDR3 coding DNA: TGTGCCAGCAAACGACTAGCGGGGAGCACAGATACGCAGTATTTT. Translated: CASKRLAGSTDTQYF.

The rearrangement joins TRBV2 to TRBJ2-1; D possibly corresponds to TRBD1 (6 bases). V was cut by 8 bases and J by 3 bases, with 20 bases left in between. This CDR3 has 16 amino acids. The germline V gene has CDR1 SNHLY and CDR2 FYNNEI. CDR3 DNA: TGTGCCAGCCGCGGACAGCCTATAGGTGGCTACAATGAGCAGTTCTTC. Amino acids: CASRGQPIGGYNEQFF.

This clone was seen just once. The chain is built from TRBV2 and TRBJ2-7; TRBD1 or TRBD2 may be the D gene (6 bases each). V was clipped by 2 bases and J by 3 bases, with 17 bases between them. Per germline, CDR1 SNHLY and CDR2 FYNNEI. The CDR3 loop spans 16 amino acids. The CDR3 here is CASSERGLGVSYEQYF. In DNA form, the CDR3 reads TGTGCCAGCAGTGAACGGGGGCTCGGGGTTAGCTACGAGCAGTACTTC.

This clone was counted once. The chain couples TRBV7-2 to TRBJ2-1, with D unresolved. The CDR3 length is 14 residues. Deletions cut 0 bases from V and 7 bases from J, with 10 bases between. The germline V gene has CDR1 SGHTA and CDR2 FQGNSA. In DNA, the CDR3 is TGTGCCAGCAGCTTAGCGCTAGATAGGAATGAGCAGTTCTTC. Residues: CASSLALDRNEQFF.

The chain is built from TRBV6-6 and TRBJ2-5; TRBD1 agrees at 8 bases. Germline loops: CDR1 MNHNY, CDR2 SVGAGI (reference sequence). The CDR3 spans 13 residues. V was pared by 4 bases and J by 5 bases, with 3 bases of the junction left unmatched. The CDR3 spells CASSWGQEETQYF. CDR3 nucleotides: TGTGCCAGCAGTTGGGGACAGGAGGAGACCCAGTACTTC.

V gene TRBV6-1 combines with J gene TRBJ1-2; no definite D call. Trimming took off 4 bases at V and 1 base at J, with 4 bases between the two ends. Looked up from germline, CDR1 is MNHNS and CDR2 is SASEGT. This CDR3 contains 12 residues. The CDR3 DNA reads TGTGCCAGCAGTGGATTTAACTATGGCTACACCTTC. It yields the protein CASSGFNYGYTF.

The V and J genes are TRBV12-5 and TRBJ1-1; D call uncertain. V lost 3 bases and J lost 2, with 7 bases in between. The CDR3 is made up of 13 amino acids. Germline CDR1 LGHNT, CDR2 FRNRAP. The CDR3 nucleotides read TGTGCTAGTGGTTTTCGGGGAAACACTGAAGCTTTCTTT. Protein product: CASGFRGNTEAFF. The complete variable domain, with remaining parts taken from reference TRBV12-5 and TRBJ1-1, reads DARVTQTPRHKVTEMGQEVTMRCQPILGHNTVFWYRQTMMQGLELLAYFRNRAPLDDSGMPKDRFSAEMPDATLATLKIQPSEPRDSAVYFCASGFRGNTEAFFGQGTRLTVV.

This chain links TRBV9 with TRBJ1-6, with no clear D. There are 14 residues in the CDR3. The ends were cut back, 4 bases at V and 7 bases at J, with 12 bases in the middle. The germline CDR1 and CDR2 sequences are SGDLS and YYNGEE. The CDR3 here is CASSLHGENSPLHF. Here the CDR3 DNA reads TGTGCCAGCAGCCTTCACGGGGAAAATTCACCCCTCCACTTT.

This clone came up a few times. The chain is built from TRBV11-2 and TRBJ2-7; 8 bases map to TRBD1. V gave up 7 bases and J gave up 0 bases; unmatched junction bases: 5. Germline CDR1 SGHAT, CDR2 FQNNGV. The CDR3 is made up of 14 amino acids. The CDR3 coding sequence is TGTGCCAGCACCAAGACAGGGGCCTCCTACGAGCAGTACTTC. It specifies CASTKTGASYEQYF.

V is TRBV19 and J is TRBJ1-5; 8 positions match TRBD1. In germline, CDR1 is LNHDA, CDR2 SQIVND (reference sequence). This CDR3 region has 15 residues. J was trimmed by 3 bases and V by 4 bases; bases with no gene match: 5. This chain's CDR3 is CASSKAGGFNQPQHF. Written as DNA, the CDR3 is TGTGCCAGTAGTAAGGCAGGGGGCTTCAATCAGCCCCAGCATTTT.

The genes are TRBV28 and TRBJ2-1, with D possibly being TRBD2 (6 bases). The germline CDR1 and CDR2 sequences are MDHEN and SYDVKM. The CDR3 is 16 residues long. Trimming took off 5 bases at V and 9 bases at J, with 23 bases between the two ends. CDR3 region: CASSRRFGLALSEQFF. DNA for the CDR3: TGTGCCAGCAGTAGGCGATTCGGGCTAGCGCTGAGTGAGCAGTTCTTC. The full variable domain, its missing parts supplied by reference TRBV28 and TRBJ2-1, is DVKVTQSSRYLVKRTGEKVFLECVQDMDHENMFWYRQDPGLGLRLIYFSYDVKMKEKGDIPEGYSVSREKKERFSLILESASTNQTSMYLCASSRRFGLALSEQFFGPGTRLTVL.

A note on this clone: This sample also contains other DNA sequences that code for the same CDR3. The rearrangement uses TRBV5-1 and TRBJ2-1; D gene ambiguous. Germline lookup yields CDR1 SGHRS and CDR2 YFSETQ. V was shortened by 0 bases and J by 0 bases, with 7 bases between the two germline ends. There are 15 residues in the CDR3. CDR3: CASSLEGSSYNEQFF. The DNA of the CDR3 is TGCGCCAGCAGCTTGGAAGGATCCTCCTACAATGAGCAGTTCTTC. The whole variable domain, remainder taken from reference TRBV5-1 and TRBJ2-1, is KAGVTQTPRYLIKTRGQQVTLSCSPISGHRSVSWYQQTPGQGLQFLFEYFSETQRNKGNFPGRFSGRQFSNSRSEMNVSTLELGDSALYLCASSLEGSSYNEQFFGPGTRLTVL.

The V gene is TRBV5-6, the J gene TRBJ1-2; no firm D call. CDR3 size: 15 residues. With 0 bases removed from V and 4 bases from J, the gap between germline ends came to 13 bases. Per germline, CDR1 SGHDT and CDR2 YYEEEE. CDR3 loop: CASSLAGIGLYGYTF. Written as DNA, the CDR3 is TGTGCCAGCAGCTTGGCCGGGATAGGACTCTATGGCTACACCTTC.

The rearrangement joins TRBV18 to TRBJ2-7; a possible D gene is TRBD2 (5 bases). The CDR3 spans 15 residues. Trimming took off 2 bases at V and 2 bases at J, with 13 bases between the two ends. CDR1 and CDR2 from the germline V gene are KGHSH and LQKENI. The CDR3 sequence: CASSPSRTGPYEQYF. The CDR3 bases are TGTGCCAGCTCACCATCGAGGACTGGCCCCTACGAGCAGTACTTC.

V gene TRBV5-1 combines with J gene TRBJ2-2; no reliable D call. From germline, CDR1 is SGHRS and CDR2 YFSETQ. Between the trimmed V and J ends, which lost 0 bases and 6 bases, there was a span of 6 bases. The CDR3 runs 13 residues. The CDR3 here is CASSLEISGELFF. The CDR3 DNA reads TGCGCCAGCAGCTTGGAAATTTCCGGGGAGCTGTTTTTT.

This clone was picked up one time. CDR3 residues: CASSFSTLDTGELFF. Here the CDR3 DNA reads TGTGCCAGCAGCTTTTCGACCTTGGACACCGGGGAGCTGTTTTTT. The rearrangement links TRBV11-2 to TRBJ2-2, with no clear D. Germline V lookup: CDR1 SGHAT, CDR2 FQNNGV. This CDR3 comprises 15 residues. V was shortened by 3 bases and J by 3 bases, with 11 bases between the two germline ends.

The V and J genes are TRBV5-4 and TRBJ1-6; D not resolved. Germline CDR1 and CDR2: SGHNT and YYREEE (reference sequence). V was trimmed by 6 bases and J by 0 bases, leaving 13 bases between them. This CDR3 region has 16 residues. The chain's CDR3 is CASTREGSSYNSPLHF. In DNA form, the CDR3 reads TGTGCCAGCACCCGGGAGGGAAGCTCCTATAATTCACCCCTCCACTTT.

V is TRBV19 and J is TRBJ1-4, with TRBD1 identical over 7 bases. Germline-derived CDR1 and CDR2 are LNHDA and SQIVND (reference sequence). Losses at the gene ends were 6 bases for V and 5 bases for J; bases not matched to a gene: 9. This CDR3 is built from 15 residues. CDR3 coding DNA: TGTGCCAGTAGAGGCCACGGGACAGTAAATGAAAAACTGTTTTTT. This sequence encodes CASRGHGTVNEKLFF.

This chain connects TRBV6-5 to TRBJ2-1; no definite D call. V shed 0 bases and J shed 9 bases, with 12 bases lying between them. There are 14 residues in the CDR3. CDR1 is MNHEY, CDR2 SVGAGI, per germline. CDR3 nucleotides: TGTGCCAGCAGTTACTCGCTTGGGGAAGGTGAGCAGTTCTTC. Protein sequence: CASSYSLGEGEQFF.

The chain employs TRBV7-2 and TRBJ1-4; D is unclear. Germline CDR1 is SGHTA and CDR2 is FQGNSA. The CDR3 is made up of 14 amino acids. The V gene lost 5 bases and the J gene lost 7 bases, with 14 bases spanning the gap. The CDR3 loop is CASSLVGKGEKLFF. The CDR3 region has the DNA TGTGCCAGCAGCCTGGTGGGTAAAGGTGAAAAACTGTTTTTT.

The chain recombines TRBV20-1 with TRBJ2-1, with D possibly TRBD1 on 5 matching bases. With 2 bases removed from V and 10 bases from J, the gap between germline ends came to 9 bases. CDR3 length: 11 amino acids. Germline V gene lookup returns CDR1 DFQATT and CDR2 SNEGSKA (reference sequence). This CDR3 reads CSARQGGEQFF. CDR3 DNA sequence: TGCAGTGCTAGACAGGGTGGGGAGCAGTTCTTC.

This rearrangement joins TRBV11-3 to TRBJ2-1, with 15 bases fitting TRBD2. J was trimmed by 7 bases and V by 4 bases; bases with no gene match: 2. Germline CDR1 reads SGHNT; CDR2 reads YENEEA. CDR3 length: 15 amino acids. CDR3 in amino acids: CASSWTSGGANEQFF. Written as DNA, the CDR3 is TGTGCCAGCAGCTGGACTAGCGGGGGGGCAAATGAGCAGTTCTTC.

This clone occurred once. The chain recombines TRBV28 with TRBJ1-3, with 10 bases that match TRBD1. The ends lost 6 bases at V and 4 bases at J; junction bases unmatched: 12. CDR1 MDHEN and CDR2 SYDVKM come from the germline V gene. The CDR3 is 17 residues long. The CDR3 DNA reads TGTGCCAGCAGCAGTCACGGGACAGGGGCGATGGGAAACACCATATATTTT. Protein sequence: CASSSHGTGAMGNTIYF.

The gene calls are TRBV7-6 and TRBJ2-3; D call uncertain. The ends were cut back, 5 bases at V and 2 bases at J, with 8 bases in the middle. Per germline, CDR1 SGHVS and CDR2 FNYEAQ. The CDR3 length is 13 residues. DNA for the CDR3: TGTGCCAGCAGCACCCACTACACAGATACGCAGTATTTT. Protein sequence: CASSTHYTDTQYF.

This clone has only a few counts. The chain couples TRBV28 to TRBJ2-3; D gene ambiguous. The CDR3 is 12 residues long. With 3 bases removed from V and 9 bases from J, the gap between germline ends came to 10 bases. Per germline, CDR1 MDHEN and CDR2 SYDVKM. The DNA for the CDR3 is TGTGCCAGCAGTTTTGTGGCCCCGACGCAGTATTTT. It translates to CASSFVAPTQYF. The whole variable domain, remainder taken from reference TRBV28 and TRBJ2-3, is DVKVTQSSRYLVKRTGEKVFLECVQDMDHENMFWYRQDPGLGLRLIYFSYDVKMKEKGDIPEGYSVSREKKERFSLILESASTNQTSMYLCASSFVAPTQYFGPGTRLTVL.

This clone was seen only a few times. This chain joins TRBV7-2 and TRBJ2-4; 10 bases fit TRBD1. CDR1 and CDR2 (germline): SGHTA, FQGNSA. V shed 1 base and J 15 bases; nucleotides not matched to a gene: 6. The CDR3 is 13 residues long. This chain's CDR3 is CASSLDTTGGGYF. CDR3 sequence (DNA): TGTGCCAGCAGCTTAGACACGACAGGGGGCGGGTACTTC.

A few counts support this clone. The chain links TRBV5-1 to TRBJ2-3, with D uncertain. Per the germline V gene, CDR1 is SGHRS and CDR2 is YFSETQ. Trimming took 4 bases from V and 0 from J, leaving 3 bases between them. The length of the CDR3 is 12 residues. The CDR3 coding sequence is TGCGCCAGCAGCCTGAGCACAGATACGCAGTATTTT. This encodes CASSLSTDTQYF.